This TCR beta chain is from a study of blood T cell repertoires in COVID-19. This CDR3 comprises 15 residues. Germline assignment: CDR1 SGHAT and CDR2 FQNNGV. Trimming at V came to 8 bases and at J to 11 bases, leaving 18 bases not matched to a gene. This clone came up a few times. Per the study methods: The assay estimated nucleated cells by amplifying reference gene primers. Sequencing was performed with immunoSEQ multiplex PCR; in TCRdb, only in-frame clones are kept and a portion is missing. V and J calls plus clone size are reproduced from that table; the DNA served to infer D and trimming. This table has more than 45,000 clones, roughly 84% appearing once.

The V call is TRBV11-2, the J call TRBJ2-1; 7 nucleotides align to TRBD2. Sequenced input: peripheral blood. The TCR originated in an elderly man with COVID-19, enrolled during active disease. The CDR3 is CASALKAGTNPKQFF. The CDR3 DNA sequence: TGTGCCAGCGCCCTTAAAGCGGGGACCAACCCTAAGCAGTTCTTC.